A single sample is the source of the 32 T cell receptor beta chains below, sequenced in a study of T cell repertoires in cytomegalovirus infection (dated by TCRdb to the late 2010s). Sequencing used an Illumina HiSeq 1500. TCRdb passed the public sequencing reads through fastp at Q25 and MiXCR, retaining productive beta sequences. Identical CDR3 protein sequences are pooled into one entry, listed with their most common genes and DNA. The sample contains around 450,000 distinct CDR3 sequences, about 11% of them found a single time. The top ten clones comprise 10% of the sample. Sequenced sample: PBMCs. These receptor sequences come from a human donor in good health (CMV status not recorded). Some clones in this sample may be carry-over from other donors' samples.

This clonotype was recorded many times. This chain uses TRBV4-2 with TRBJ2-7, with 12 nucleotides matching TRBD2. Germline V gives CDR1 LGHNA, CDR2 YNFKEQ. V dropped 2 bases and J dropped 1; count of bases not matched to a gene: 3. The CDR3 consists of 16 residues. This CDR3 reads CASSQLGLAGSYEQYF. The DNA for the CDR3 is TGTGCCAGCAGCCAACTAGGACTAGCGGGATCCTACGAGCAGTACTTC.

In this sample, this clonotype turned up a few times. The V and J genes are TRBV18 and TRBJ2-2; TRBD1 agrees at 7 bases. Germline V gene lookup returns CDR1 KGHSH and CDR2 LQKENI. The trim removed 3 bases at V and 0 bases at J, leaving 7 bases unmatched. This CDR3 region has 17 residues. The CDR3 protein is CASSPKQGPSNTGELFF. CDR3 DNA: TGTGCCAGCTCACCGAAACAGGGGCCCTCGAACACCGGGGAGCTGTTTTTT.

This clonotype was counted a few times. This chain links TRBV2 with TRBJ1-2; D gene unclear. V was clipped by 9 bases and J by 4 bases, with 9 bases between them. CDR3 length equals 11 residues. Germline values: CDR1 SNHLY, CDR2 FYNNEI. Here the CDR3 reads CARTDLYGYTF. The CDR3 DNA reads TGTGCCAGGACGGACCTCTATGGCTACACCTTC.

V and J are TRBV27 and TRBJ1-5; D unresolved. The germline gives CDR1 MNHEY, CDR2 SMNVEV (reference sequence). V was cut by 2 bases and J by 6 bases, with 11 bases left in between. The CDR3 extends over 14 amino acids. The CDR3 nucleotides are TGTGCCAGCAGTTTAACCACCCTCCTTCAGCCCCAGCATTTT. Translation gives CASSLTTLLQPQHF.

This clonotype was counted many times. The V gene is TRBV6-2 or TRBV6-3, the J gene TRBJ1-2; possibly TRBD1 for D (5 bases). Germline V CDR1 and CDR2: MNHEY, SVGEGT. Trimming left V 5 bases short and J 6 bases short, with 13 bases between. The CDR3 length is 13 residues. The CDR3 DNA reads TGTGCCAGCAGTCGGGACCCAGGCGATGGCTACACCTTC. Protein sequence: CASSRDPGDGYTF.

This clonotype showed up many times. This chain's CDR3 is CASILTASYGYTF. DNA for the CDR3: TGTGCCAGCATACTCACAGCTTCCTATGGCTACACCTTC. The rearrangement uses TRBV2 and TRBJ1-2, with unresolved D. The V end lost 7 bases, the J end lost 4 bases, and 13 bases lay between the germline ends. Germline V gives CDR1 SNHLY, CDR2 FYNNEI. CDR3 length: 13 residues.

In its sample, this clonotype was seen many times. CDR3: CASSKDRHTLYEQYF. Written as DNA, the CDR3 is TGTGCCAGCAGCAAGGACAGACACACCCTCTACGAGCAGTACTTC. This rearrangement joins TRBV7-2 to TRBJ2-7; a weak D match, TRBD1 (6 bases). This CDR3 region has 15 residues. The V end was cut by 5 bases, the J end by 3 bases, with 17 bases between. The germline CDR1 and CDR2 sequences are SGHTA and FQGNSA. The complete variable domain, with remaining parts taken from reference TRBV7-2 and TRBJ2-7, reads GAGVSQSPSNKVTEKGKDVELRCDPISGHTALYWYRQSLGQGLEFLIYFQGNSAPDKSGLPSDRFSAERTGGSVSTLTIQRTQQEDSAVYLCASSKDRHTLYEQYFGPGTRLTVT.

This clonotype was detected many times. The CDR3 DNA follows: TGTGCCAGCAGCCGGGACCGACTTGGCTACACCTTC. Protein sequence: CASSRDRLGYTF. V is TRBV7-9 and J is TRBJ1-2, with D tentatively TRBD1 (5 bases). This CDR3 comprises 12 residues. CDR1 is SEHNR, CDR2 FQNEAQ, per germline (reference sequence). Trimming removed 5 bases at V and 7 bases at J, with 11 bases between.

In this sample, this clonotype turned up many times. The genes are TRBV15 and TRBJ2-1; 7 nucleotides agree with TRBD1. Germline CDR1 reads LNHNV; CDR2 reads YYDKDF (reference sequence). Germline trimming cut 5 bases from V and 7 bases from J; bases unmatched to any gene: 14. This CDR3 has 16 residues. CDR3 in amino acids: CATSGLRQGVGNEQFF. CDR3 coding DNA: TGTGCCACCAGCGGACTCAGACAGGGTGTAGGAAATGAGCAGTTCTTC.

This clonotype was found many times. The V gene is TRBV29-1, the J gene TRBJ2-7; D is possibly TRBD1 (7 bases). Germline-derived CDR1 and CDR2 are SQVTM and ANQGSEA. The CDR3 is 15 amino acids. Trimming took off 0 bases at V and 4 bases at J, with 16 bases between the two ends. CDR3 sequence reads: CSVEDQGQGGYEQYF. The DNA for the CDR3 is TGCAGCGTTGAAGATCAGGGGCAGGGGGGATACGAGCAGTACTTC.

The chain links TRBV3-1 to TRBJ2-1; D ambiguous. This CDR3 has 15 residues. Germline CDR1 reads LGHDT; CDR2 reads YNNKEL (reference sequence). Trimming took off 4 bases at V and 1 base at J, with 11 bases between the two ends. CDR3 sequence: CASSLDSVSYNEQFF. CDR3 coding DNA: TGTGCCAGCAGCCTCGACTCCGTTTCCTACAATGAGCAGTTCTTC.

This clonotype was recorded a few times. The V and J genes are TRBV23-1 and TRBJ1-5; D possibly corresponds to TRBD1 (5 bases). TRBV23-1 is designated an ORF whose function remains uncertain. The CDR3 is made up of 15 amino acids. V dropped 3 bases and J dropped 4 bases, with 13 bases sitting between them. The CDR3 region is CASSQGREVNQPQHF. The CDR3 region has the DNA TGCGCCAGCAGTCAGGGCAGGGAGGTAAATCAGCCCCAGCATTTT.

This clonotype was found many times. The chain combines TRBV14 with TRBJ2-5; 7 bases map to TRBD1. Germline V CDR1 and CDR2: SGHDN, FVKESK. The CDR3 extends over 14 amino acids. The J segment lost 4 bases and the V segment lost 3 bases, leaving 5 bases of the junction unmatched. CDR3 bases: TGTGCCAGCAGCCAGAGACAGGGATCAGAGACCCAGTACTTC. It codes for CASSQRQGSETQYF.

This clonotype was observed many times. V and J are TRBV5-6 and TRBJ2-5, with 7 bases fitting TRBD2. V was pared by 1 base and J by 4 bases, with 7 bases of the junction left unmatched. Germline assignment: CDR1 SGHDT and CDR2 YYEEEE. CDR3 length: 15 amino acids. The CDR3 nucleotides read TGTGCCAGCAGCTTGATGGGGAGGGCCGGAGAGACCCAGTACTTC. Its translation is CASSLMGRAGETQYF.

This clonotype has a count of ten or more. The V call is TRBV7-3, the J call TRBJ1-2; D possibly corresponds to TRBD1 (6 bases). Trimming removed 0 bases from V and 6 bases from J, with 8 bases in between. Germline assignment: CDR1 SGHTA and CDR2 FQGTGA. This CDR3 is built from 13 residues. The CDR3, as DNA: TGTGCCAGCAGCTTAACAAGGGGGGATGGCTACACCTTC. Translated, it gives CASSLTRGDGYTF.

The chain employs TRBV5-1 and TRBJ2-1; 7 nucleotides agree with TRBD1. Germline V gene sequence: CDR1 SGHRS, CDR2 YFSETQ. The CDR3 sequence is 17 residues long. V trimming: 0 bases; J trimming: 5 bases; junction bases outside the gene matches: 11. Here the CDR3 reads CASSLVYDRATDNEQFF. CDR3 nucleotide sequence: TGCGCCAGCAGCTTGGTCTACGACAGGGCGACCGACAATGAGCAGTTCTTC.

This clonotype showed up many times. J is TRBJ1-6 and V is TRBV7-3, with TRBD1 as a possible D gene (5 bases). The ends were cut back, 0 bases at V and 9 bases at J, with 6 bases in the middle. The germline V gene has CDR1 SGHTA and CDR2 FQGTGA. The CDR3 totals 13 residues. The CDR3 protein is CASSLTQGSPLHF. The CDR3 DNA follows: TGTGCCAGCAGCTTAACGCAGGGTTCACCCCTCCACTTT.

This clonotype came up many times. The CDR3 loop reads CASSSLGFQETQYF. CDR3 coding DNA: TGTGCCAGCAGCTCACTCGGGTTCCAAGAGACCCAGTACTTC. The genes are TRBV7-3 and TRBJ2-5; no clear D. V lost 4 bases and J lost 1, with 10 bases in between. Germline CDR1 is SGHTA and CDR2 is FQGTGA. CDR3 length equals 14 residues.

This clonotype was picked up a small number of times. This rearrangement joins TRBV3-1 to TRBJ2-3; TRBD1 agrees at 7 bases. The CDR3 is 14 residues long. CDR1 is LGHDT, CDR2 YNNKEL, per germline (reference sequence). V lost 4 bases, J lost 4 bases, and 5 bases stayed unmatched. CDR3 sequence reads: CASSPRQGPDTQYF. DNA for the CDR3: TGTGCCAGCAGCCCTCGACAGGGCCCAGATACGCAGTATTTT.

The chain combines TRBV30 with TRBJ2-2, with 8 bases matching TRBD2. The V gene end was trimmed by 5 bases and the J gene end by 6 bases; junction bases not matched to a gene: 11. Germline-derived CDR1 and CDR2 are GTSNPN and SVGIG (reference sequence). The CDR3 consists of 15 residues. CDR3 nucleotide sequence: TGTGCCTGGGACCCCACGGGACTAGGGGCCGGGGAGCTGTTTTTT. This encodes CAWDPTGLGAGELFF.

This clonotype was detected ten times or more. This rearrangement joins TRBV7-8 to TRBJ2-2; D is undetermined. Germline V gene data show CDR1 as SGHVS and CDR2 as FQNEAQ. The CDR3 runs to 14 residues. Trimming left V 0 bases short and J 1 base short, with 3 bases between. The CDR3 loop is CASSLAVNTGELFF. CDR3 DNA sequence: TGTGCCAGCAGCTTAGCCGTGAACACCGGGGAGCTGTTTTTT. The whole variable domain, remainder taken from reference TRBV7-8 and TRBJ2-2, is GAGVSQSPRYKVAKRGQDVALRCDPISGHVSLFWYQQALGQGPEFLTYFQNEAQLDKSGLPSDRFFAERPEGSVSTLKIQRTQQEDSAVYLCASSLAVNTGELFFGEGSRLTVL.

As to this clonotype: One base away lies a much larger clone, so this may be a sequencing read error. The chain links TRBV20-1 to TRBJ2-3; TRBD1 matches 7 bases. Germline CDR1 reads DFQATT; CDR2 reads SNEGSKA (reference sequence). V shed 4 bases, J shed 2 bases, and the junction held 3 bases outside the gene matches. The CDR3 consists of 13 residues. CDR3 sequence: CSAIDRDTDTQYF. CDR3 coding DNA: TGCAGTGCTATCGACAGGGACACAGATACGCAGTATTTT.

This clonotype was counted between two and nine times. The rearrangement joins TRBV5-1 to TRBJ2-5; D possibly corresponds to TRBD1 (6 bases). The CDR3 runs 15 residues. CDR1 and CDR2 (germline): SGHRS, YFSETQ. Trimming pared 4 bases from V and 3 bases from J, leaving 16 bases between. Here the CDR3 DNA reads TGCGCCAGCAGCCCGGCCCAGGGACAAGAAGAGACCCAGTACTTC. It is translated as CASSPAQGQEETQYF.

This clonotype has ten or more counts. The chain links TRBV18 to TRBJ2-5, with 9 bases matching TRBD2. The CDR3 runs 16 residues. Germline V CDR1 and CDR2: KGHSH, LQKENI. V was pared by 1 base and J by 2 bases, with 5 bases of the junction left unmatched. CDR3: CASSPRSGRRQETQYF. The CDR3 nucleotides read TGTGCCAGCTCACCACGTAGCGGGAGAAGGCAAGAGACCCAGTACTTC.

This clonotype turned up a few times. This chain links TRBV29-1 with TRBJ1-2, with TRBD1 as a possible D gene (6 bases). Germline values: CDR1 SQVTM, CDR2 ANQGSEA. Trimming took off 7 bases at V and 2 bases at J, with 8 bases between the two ends. This CDR3 is built from 11 residues. For the CDR3, the DNA is TGCAGCGCCCAGGGGAACTATGGCTACACCTTC. Amino acids: CSAQGNYGYTF.

Turning to this clonotype: A much larger clone differs from this one at a single base, so this may be a read error. The genes are TRBV19 and TRBJ1-2; D is perhaps TRBD1 (6 bases). The V end lost 10 bases, the J end lost 7 bases, and 16 bases lay between the germline ends. Germline values: CDR1 LNHDA, CDR2 SQIVND (reference sequence). CDR3 length equals 12 residues. The CDR3 here is CATPSGVGGYTF. CDR3 sequence (DNA): TGTGCCACCCCGTCAGGGGTAGGTGGCTACACCTTC.

This clonotype was counted ten times or more. The chain joins TRBV28 to TRBJ1-1, with D tentatively TRBD1 (6 bases). The germline V gene has CDR1 MDHEN and CDR2 SYDVKM. CDR3 length: 14 residues. V lost 7 bases to trimming and J lost 0 bases, with 12 bases between them. The CDR3 spells CASTRGHMNTEAFF. CDR3 DNA: TGTGCCAGCACCCGGGGGCACATGAACACTGAAGCTTTCTTT.

This clonotype was found many times. The J gene is TRBJ2-7, the V gene TRBV28; 10 nucleotides line up with TRBD1. The trim removed 6 bases at V and 5 bases at J, leaving 13 bases unmatched. Germline assignment: CDR1 MDHEN and CDR2 SYDVKM. The CDR3 has 16 residues. CDR3 in DNA: TGTGCCAGCAGCCCTCCTCCTGGGACAGGGGCCCACGAGCAGTACTTC. It yields the protein CASSPPPGTGAHEQYF.

This clonotype has a count of ten or more. J is TRBJ2-1 and V is TRBV7-2; D tentatively reads TRBD1 or TRBD2 (7 bases each). The CDR3 consists of 15 residues. Germline CDR1 and CDR2: SGHTA and FQGNSA. V was clipped by 1 base and J by 7 bases, with 14 bases between them. The CDR3 loop is CASSLVQGGTNEQFF. DNA for the CDR3: TGTGCCAGCAGCTTAGTTCAGGGGGGGACAAATGAGCAGTTCTTC.

This clonotype occurred many times. This rearrangement joins TRBV19 to TRBJ2-1; 10 positions match TRBD2. Germline V gene data show CDR1 as LNHDA and CDR2 as SQIVND (reference sequence). The CDR3 spans 17 residues. V lost 3 bases and J lost 8; bases outside the gene matches: 13. The CDR3 bases are TGTGCCAGTAGTATCCCTGAGGCAGCGGGAGGGTTTTATGAGCAGTTCTTC. This encodes CASSIPEAAGGFYEQFF.

The chain links TRBV30 to TRBJ1-2; TRBD1 agrees at 8 bases. The CDR3 spans 13 residues. V shed 2 bases and J 7 bases; nucleotides not matched to a gene: 6. The V gene's germline CDR1 is GTSNPN and CDR2 SVGIG (reference sequence). The CDR3 bases are TGTGCCTGGAGTAGGGACAGGTTGTCTGGCTACACCTTC. This codes for CAWSRDRLSGYTF.

This clonotype was recorded a few times. The chain joins TRBV3-1 to TRBJ2-5; 7 bases agree with TRBD2. Germline V lookup: CDR1 LGHDT, CDR2 YNNKEL (reference sequence). The V gene end was trimmed by 7 bases and the J gene end by 2 bases; junction bases not matched to a gene: 16. CDR3 size: 17 residues. The chain's CDR3 is CASTPLGGEREQETQYF. CDR3 DNA: TGTGCCAGCACCCCTCTGGGGGGGGAGCGGGAACAAGAGACCCAGTACTTC.